A selection of T cell receptor beta chains follows, all from one sample in a study of cytomegalovirus exposure and HLA in healthy donors. Produced via immunoSEQ multiplex PCR; TCRdb's table is partial and in-frame only. The repertoire holds about 92,000 clones, with around 81% as singletons. Specimen: PBMCs. Receptor source: a man younger than 35 in good health and CMV-seronegative. CDR3s include the opening cysteine and the closing phenylalanine or tryptophan. D genes are given only for firm matches. Expanded clones are given a class, and other clones once, few, many or no size at all.

TRBJ2-2	TRBV7-6	NA	15	NA	CASSLNSGNTGELFF	TGTGCCAGCAGCTTAAATTCAGGGAACACCGGGGAGCTGTTTTTT
TRBJ2-3	TRBV4-2	TRBD2	15	NA	CASSQDHAGADTQYF	TGTGCCAGCAGCCAAGATCACGCGGGGGCAGATACGCAGTATTTT
TRBJ2-5	TRBV9	NA	15	NA	CASSVEGQTTGEQYF	TGTGCCAGCAGCGTAGAAGGCCAAACGACGGGTGAGCAGTACTTC
TRBJ1-6	TRBV7-6	NA	16	once	CASSLGGQSYNSPLHF	TGTGCCAGCAGCTTAGGGGGGCAAAGCTATAATTCACCCCTCCACTTT
TRBJ2-7	TRBV7-8	TRBD1	15	NA	CASSSGQGSTYEQYF	TGTGCCAGCAGCTCGGGACAGGGATCCACCTACGAGCAGTACTTC
TRBJ2-7	TRBV7-2	NA	12	NA	CASSSTVGGRYF	TGTGCCAGCAGCTCTACCGTCGGGGGTCGGTACTTC
TRBJ1-4	TRBV19	TRBD1	17	NA	CASSMLQGVGTNEKLFF	TGTGCCAGTAGTATGCTACAGGGGGTCGGAACTAATGAAAAACTGTTTTTT
TRBJ2-2	TRBV10-1	NA	15	NA	CASSKTGVGTGELFF	TGCGCCAGCAGTAAGACGGGGGTCGGCACCGGGGAGCTGTTTTTT
TRBJ1-2	TRBV19	NA	12	NA	CASSMGQVGYTF	TGTGCCAGTAGTATGGGACAAGTTGGCTACACCTTC
TRBJ1-2	TRBV4-1	TRBD1	14	NA	CASSFRDRDYGYTF	TGCGCCAGCAGCTTTCGGGACAGGGACTATGGCTACACCTTC
TRBJ2-7	TRBV5-6	NA	14	NA	CASSGGTVAYEQYF	TGTGCCAGCAGCGGGGGGACCGTTGCCTACGAGCAGTACTTC
TRBJ2-7	TRBV6-1	TRBD1	15	NA	CASSAAGTAIYEQYF	TGTGCCAGCAGTGCGGCCGGGACAGCGATCTACGAGCAGTACTTC
TRBJ2-2	TRBV7-7	TRBD1	15	NA	CASSPGTGAPGELFF	TGTGCTAGCAGCCCCGGGACAGGGGCCCCCGGGGAGCTGTTTTTT
TRBJ2-5	TRBV6-1	NA	12	NA	CATWTPKETQYF	TGTGCCACCTGGACTCCTAAAGAGACCCAGTACTTC
TRBJ1-1	TRBV5-1	TRBD1	13	NA	CASSRQGKTEAFF	TGCGCCAGTTCAAGACAGGGGAAGACTGAAGCTTTCTTT
TRBJ2-1	TRBV19	NA	14	NA	CASSIQQLGNEQFF	TGTGCCAGTAGTATACAGCAACTAGGCAATGAGCAGTTCTTC
TRBJ2-2	TRBV2	NA	14	NA	CASILGENTGELFF	TGTGCCAGCATCCTCGGGGAGAACACCGGGGAGCTGTTTTTT
TRBJ2-3	TRBV12-5	NA	18	once	CASGFDQKDMLSTDTQYF	TGTGCTAGTGGTTTTGACCAAAAGGACATGCTTAGCACAGATACGCAGTATTTT